Each of the 25 T cell receptor beta chains below was sequenced from the same sample in a study of Tregs in tolerant kidney transplant recipients. TCRdb's table, derived via immunoSEQ multiplex PCR, lists solely in-frame clones and lacks some. Here the sample spans about 110,000 clones, around 87% being singletons. Material: CD4+ T cells from blood, obtained before the transplant. Receptors were obtained from a human donor who received a combined kidney and bone marrow transplant.

This clone appeared a single time. This rearrangement joins TRBV11-3 to TRBJ2-2, with TRBD1 matching over 9 bases. The CDR3 covers 14 residues. CDR1 and CDR2 (germline): SGHNT, YENEEA. V dropped 10 bases and J dropped 7; count of bases not matched to a gene: 10. The CDR3 sequence: CATPTGGCGGELFF. The CDR3 coding sequence is TGTGCCACTCCCACAGGGGGCTGTGGCGGGGAGCTGTTTTTT.

This sequence joins TRBV15 and TRBJ1-2; D call uncertain. CDR3 length equals 16 residues. V was shortened by 1 base and J by 3 bases, with 15 bases between the two germline ends. The germline gives CDR1 LNHNV, CDR2 YYDKDF (reference sequence). Written as DNA, the CDR3 is TGTGCCACCAGCAGAGTGAAGGCAGGAATGGACTATGGCTACACCTTC. The encoded protein is CATSRVKAGMDYGYTF.

This sequence joins TRBV15 and TRBJ1-1; 7 positions agree with TRBD1. V lost 8 bases and J lost 8; bases outside the gene matches: 14. CDR1 and CDR2 (germline): LNHNV, YYDKDF (reference sequence). The CDR3 has 14 residues. The CDR3 is CATSSGDRAKEAFF. DNA for the CDR3: TGTGCCACCTCCAGTGGAGACAGGGCCAAGGAAGCTTTCTTT.

This clone was detected a few times. The chain recombines TRBV6-6 with TRBJ1-1; D is unclear. V lost 2 bases and J lost 4, with 5 bases in between. This CDR3 is built from 12 residues. The V gene's germline CDR1 is MNHNY and CDR2 SVGAGI (reference sequence). The CDR3 loop is CASSYGSTEAFF. The CDR3, as DNA: TGTGCCAGCAGTTACGGTAGCACTGAAGCTTTCTTT.

As regards this clone: At one boundary the junction diverges from the germline segment, which might be a read error. The chain recombines TRBV6-1 with TRBJ1-2; perhaps TRBD1 as D (5 bases). Germline V gives CDR1 MNHNS, CDR2 SASEGT. The CDR3 consists of 17 residues. DNA of the CDR3: TGTGCCAGCAGAGAAGCAGGGCTAGGCGGGCCTAACTATGGCTACACCTTC. Its protein product is CASREAGLGGPNYGYTF.

CDR3 coding DNA: TGTGCCAGCAGAGAGAGACAGGGGGCCGGTGAGACTGAAGCTTTCTTT. Its protein is CASRERQGAGETEAFF. The chain couples TRBV5-4 to TRBJ1-1; TRBD1 matches 10 bases. This CDR3 is 16 amino acids long. With V trimmed by 5 bases and J by 5 bases, 12 bases remained unmatched. Germline lookup yields CDR1 SGHNT and CDR2 YYREEE (reference sequence).

This sequence joins TRBV18 and TRBJ1-1; 11 nucleotides match TRBD1. The CDR3 is 16 amino acids. The germline CDR1 and CDR2 sequences are KGHSH and LQKENI. V lost 5 bases to trimming and J lost 4 bases; unmatched junction nucleotides: 9. The CDR3 reads CASSSDRGLVGTEAFF. The DNA for the CDR3 is TGTGCCAGCTCATCGGACAGGGGGCTAGTTGGCACTGAAGCTTTCTTT.

The rearrangement uses TRBV19 and TRBJ2-3, with 7 bases lining up with TRBD2. CDR1 LNHDA and CDR2 SQIVND come from the germline V gene (reference sequence). Losses at the gene ends were 0 bases for V and 2 bases for J; bases not matched to a gene: 11. This CDR3 is built from 18 residues. The CDR3 nucleotides read TGTGCCAGTAGTATAGAAGTGGGGAGCGGGGCCCTCACAGATACGCAGTATTTT. Translation gives CASSIEVGSGALTDTQYF. Full variable domain (remainder filled in from reference TRBV19 and TRBJ2-3): DGGITQSPKYLFRKEGQNVTLSCEQNLNHDAMYWYRQDPGQGLRLIYYSQIVNDFQKGDIAEGYSVSREKKESFPLTVTSAQKNPTAFYLCASSIEVGSGALTDTQYFGPGTRLTVL.

This chain uses TRBV11-2 with TRBJ2-7; 16 bases map to TRBD2. CDR3 length: 19 amino acids. V was pared by 3 bases and J by 6 bases, with 14 bases of the junction left unmatched. Per germline, CDR1 SGHAT and CDR2 FQNNGV. As DNA, the CDR3 is TGTGCCAGCAGCTTCCTCCTTCGAGGGACTAGCGGGAGGGCGAGCGAGCAGTACTTC. Translated, it gives CASSFLLRGTSGRASEQYF.

The V and J genes are TRBV10-3 and TRBJ2-3, with 9 bases fitting TRBD2. Looked up from germline, CDR1 is ENHRY and CDR2 is SYGVKD. The CDR3 contains 15 residues. V gave up 7 bases and J gave up 5 bases; unmatched junction bases: 10. CDR3 nucleotide sequence: TGTGCCATCACGTTCGGCGGGGGGGCGGGAGATACGCAGTATTTT. It encodes CAITFGGGAGDTQYF.

The rearrangement links TRBV7-2 to TRBJ1-2; 10 nucleotides agree with TRBD1. The CDR3 is made up of 16 amino acids. CDR1 is SGHTA and CDR2 is FQGNSA in the germline V gene. J lost 5 bases, V lost 1 base, and 7 bases had no gene match. The CDR3 nucleotides read TGTGCCAGCAGCTTAGTGGTGGGACAGGGGAAATATGGCTACACCTTC. Its protein is CASSLVVGQGKYGYTF.

In DNA, the CDR3 is TGCGCCAGCAGCTTTCAGGGGGACACTGAAGCTTTCTTT. It translates to CASSFQGDTEAFF. This chain uses TRBV5-1 with TRBJ1-1; 7 nucleotides match TRBD1. CDR3 size: 13 residues. Trimming removed 2 bases from V and 3 bases from J; junction bases left unmatched: 1. Germline CDR1 and CDR2: SGHRS and YFSETQ. Together with reference TRBV5-1 and TRBJ1-1, the CDR3 gives the full variable domain: KAGVTQTPRYLIKTRGQQVTLSCSPISGHRSVSWYQQTPGQGLQFLFEYFSETQRNKGNFPGRFSGRQFSNSRSEMNVSTLELGDSALYLCASSFQGDTEAFFGQGTRLTVV.

The gene calls are TRBV28 and TRBJ1-1, with D maybe TRBD1 (5 bases). Germline V gene data show CDR1 as MDHEN and CDR2 as SYDVKM. The CDR3 has 12 residues. V lost 3 bases to trimming and J lost 8 bases, with 10 bases between them. The CDR3 loop is CASSFGRGEAFF. Here the CDR3 DNA reads TGTGCCAGCAGTTTCGGTAGGGGAGAAGCTTTCTTT.

The gene calls are TRBV11-2 and TRBJ2-1; 9 bases match TRBD2. With V trimmed by 4 bases and J by 8 bases, 6 bases remained unmatched. This CDR3 has 14 residues. The germline V gene encodes CDR1 SGHAT and CDR2 FQNNGV. CDR3 DNA: TGTGCCAGCAGCTCTAGGGCGGGAGGGGATGAGCAGTTCTTC. Translating gives CASSSRAGGDEQFF.

The V call is TRBV7-7, the J call TRBJ2-5; 7 bases line up with TRBD2. Germline CDR1 and CDR2: SSHAT and FNYEAQ (reference sequence). The length of the CDR3 is 16 residues. J lost 2 bases, V lost 5 bases, and 11 bases had no gene match. CDR3 in amino acids: CASSPGDWGGQETQYF. CDR3 DNA: TGTGCCAGCAGCCCTGGGGACTGGGGGGGGCAAGAGACCCAGTACTTC.

V usage is TRBV19 and J usage is TRBJ1-1, with 7 bases identical to TRBD1. Germline V gene sequence: CDR1 LNHDA, CDR2 SQIVND (reference sequence). V gave up 6 bases and J gave up 4 bases; unmatched junction bases: 5. This CDR3 spans 13 amino acids. In nucleotides, the CDR3 is TGTGCCAGTAGCAATCAGGGGGGCACTGAAGCTTTCTTT. This gives the protein CASSNQGGTEAFF.

The chain employs TRBV5-5 and TRBJ2-7; TRBD1 matches at 10 bases. This CDR3 has 17 amino acids. J lost 5 bases, V lost 2 bases, and 13 bases had no gene match. Germline CDR1 is SGHKS and CDR2 is YYEKEE (reference sequence). The CDR3 DNA reads TGTGCCAGCAGCTTCTACCGTCCGGGACAGGGGACTGACGAGCAGTACTTC. The encoded protein is CASSFYRPGQGTDEQYF. The entire variable domain, with the rest obtained from reference TRBV5-5 and TRBJ2-7, is as follows: DAGVTQSPTHLIKTRGQQVTLRCSPISGHKSVSWYQQVLGQGPQFIFQYYEKEERGRGNFPDRFSARQFPNYSSELNVNALLLGDSALYLCASSFYRPGQGTDEQYFGPGTRLTVT.

The chain uses TRBV11-3 and TRBJ2-5; 7 nucleotides align to TRBD2. Germline-derived CDR1 and CDR2 are SGHNT and YENEEA. The CDR3 length is 14 residues. V was clipped by 1 base and J by 7 bases; unmatched bases: 6. In DNA form, the CDR3 reads TGTGCCAGCAGCTTAGGTTCGGCTAGCGGGACCCAGTACTTC. Translated, it gives CASSLGSASGTQYF.

This chain connects TRBV5-4 to TRBJ2-3; 9 nucleotides align to TRBD2. The germline gives CDR1 SGHNT, CDR2 YYREEE (reference sequence). CDR3 length: 16 amino acids. Trimming took 1 base from V and 0 from J; bases not matched to a gene: 3. CDR3 loop: CASSLRTSASTDTQYF. CDR3 bases: TGTGCCAGCAGCTTGCGGACTAGCGCTAGCACAGATACGCAGTATTTT.

The rearrangement uses TRBV19 and TRBJ1-2, with TRBD1 matching over 9 bases. The CDR3 consists of 12 residues. The germline V gene encodes CDR1 LNHDA and CDR2 SQIVND (reference sequence). Trimming took 6 bases from V and 8 from J; bases not matched to a gene: 4. DNA for the CDR3: TGTGCCAGTAGATCAACAGGGGGCGGCTACACCTTC. Protein: CASRSTGGGYTF.

The chain combines TRBV7-8 with TRBJ1-5; possibly TRBD1 for D (5 bases). Germline V CDR1 and CDR2: SGHVS, FQNEAQ. This CDR3 contains 15 residues. Trimming pared 2 bases from V and 7 bases from J, leaving 15 bases between. CDR3 loop: CASSLRGLILQPQHF. CDR3 coding DNA: TGTGCCAGCAGCTTAAGGGGACTCATTTTACAGCCCCAGCATTTT.

In this sample, this clone turned up once. CDR3 coding DNA: TGTGCCAGCAGCTTAGGGGCGACTAGCGGCTCTTCTAGCACAGATACGCAGTATTTT. It translates to CASSLGATSGSSSTDTQYF. This chain joins TRBV7-2 and TRBJ2-3; 9 bases are a match to TRBD2. The CDR3 sequence is 19 residues long. Trimming at V came to 1 base and at J to 0 bases, leaving 11 bases not matched to a gene. CDR1 is SGHTA and CDR2 is FQGNSA in the germline V gene.

There are many counts of this clone. The rearrangement uses TRBV11-3 and TRBJ1-1; possible D gene TRBD1, 6 bases. Germline lookup yields CDR1 SGHNT and CDR2 YENEEA. Between the trimmed V and J ends, which lost 3 bases and 3 bases, there was a span of 17 bases. The CDR3 runs to 16 residues. The CDR3 protein is CASSLDGREGDTEAFF. Written as DNA, the CDR3 is TGTGCCAGCAGCTTGGATGGGAGGGAGGGGGACACTGAAGCTTTCTTT. The full variable domain, rest sourced from reference TRBV11-3 and TRBJ1-1, is EAGVVQSPRYKIIEKKQPVAFWCNPISGHNTLYWYLQNLGQGPELLIRYENEEAVDDSQLPKDRFSAERLKGVDSTLKIQPAELGDSAVYLCASSLDGREGDTEAFFGQGTRLTVV.

V gene TRBV11-2 combines with J gene TRBJ2-1; TRBD2 might be the D (5 bases). Trimming left V 1 base short and J 8 bases short, with 18 bases between. CDR3 length equals 16 residues. Germline CDR1 SGHAT, CDR2 FQNNGV. CDR3 amino acids: CASSLVRVGFGDEQFF. The CDR3 nucleotides read TGTGCCAGCAGCTTAGTTAGGGTGGGGTTCGGGGATGAGCAGTTCTTC.

The V and J genes are TRBV10-3 and TRBJ1-2, with TRBD1 as a possible D gene (6 bases). V lost 4 bases to trimming and J lost 4 bases, with 10 bases between them. Germline CDR1 is ENHRY and CDR2 is SYGVKD. The CDR3 spans 13 residues. CDR3 nucleotides: TGTGCCATCAGTGGGGGGCACGGCTATGGCTACACCTTC. It encodes CAISGGHGYGYTF.